This T cell receptor beta chain was recorded in a study of T cell responses to AZD1222 COVID-19 vaccine. Study results and caveats: An increase in Spike-specific TCR breadth and depth was observed after two AZD1222 doses.

Measured with immunoSEQ multiplex PCR; TCRdb has only the in-frame clones, and not every one. The table records approximately 270,000 clones, almost 95% of them present only once. Notes on this clone: Its specificity is unknown.

V trimming: 3 bases; J trimming: 7 bases; junction bases outside the gene matches: 10. The CDR3 spans 15 residues. The germline CDR1 and CDR2 sequences are LNHDA and SQIVND (reference sequence). The input for sequencing was peripheral blood, taken 28 days after the second AZD1222 dose. The sequence came from an adult who received the AZD1222 COVID-19 vaccine. The J gene is TRBJ1-2, the V gene TRBV19; 8 bases line up with TRBD1. CDR3 residues: CASSIPGQGFLGYTF. The CDR3 coding sequence is TGTGCCAGTAGTATTCCAGGACAGGGTTTTCTTGGCTACACCTTC.